These 23 T cell receptor beta chains originate from one sample sequenced in a study of CD4+ T cells in melanoma. TCRdb's table, derived via immunoSEQ multiplex PCR, lists solely in-frame clones and lacks some. The table shows about 140,000 clones, with 92% occurring only once. These receptors came from a human donor with melanoma.

This chain uses TRBV9 with TRBJ1-2; a possible D gene is TRBD1 (6 bases). The V end was cut by 4 bases, the J end by 2 bases, with 9 bases between. Per germline, CDR1 SGDLS and CDR2 YYNGEE. The CDR3 length is 13 residues. As DNA, the CDR3 is TGTGCCAGCAGCATAGACAGGAACTATGGCTACACCTTC. Translated: CASSIDRNYGYTF.

The rearrangement uses TRBV2 and TRBJ2-7; TRBD1 is a possible D gene (6 bases). Trimming removed 6 bases at V and 4 bases at J, with 13 bases between. Germline lookup yields CDR1 SNHLY and CDR2 FYNNEI. CDR3 length: 13 residues. This CDR3 is CASRWDNRYEQYF. CDR3 nucleotides: TGTGCCAGCAGATGGGACAATCGATACGAGCAGTACTTC.

The CDR3, as DNA: TGTGCCAGCAGGCGTATCGCGTCGGGAACCGGGGAGCTGTTTTTT. This gives the protein CASRRIASGTGELFF. The V gene is TRBV6-1, the J gene TRBJ2-2; TRBD2 is a possible D gene (5 bases). This CDR3 region has 15 residues. Germline CDR1 MNHNS, CDR2 SASEGT. V was clipped by 6 bases and J by 5 bases, with 16 bases between them.

V is TRBV6-5 and J is TRBJ2-5; 9 bases agree with TRBD2. Germline V CDR1 and CDR2: MNHEY, SVGAGI. CDR3 length: 13 amino acids. V trimming: 6 bases; J trimming: 5 bases; junction bases outside the gene matches: 4. The CDR3 sequence: CASRSLAGETQYF. The CDR3 DNA is TGTGCCAGCAGGTCTCTAGCGGGGGAGACCCAGTACTTC.

This clone was observed a single time. The chain carries TRBV7-6 and TRBJ2-5; D uncertain. The V end lost 3 bases, the J end lost 1 base, and 18 bases lay between the germline ends. Germline V gives CDR1 SGHVS, CDR2 FNYEAQ. This CDR3 spans 17 amino acids. The CDR3 sequence: CASSFSWLGKFQETQYF. The CDR3 nucleotides read TGTGCCAGCAGCTTTTCGTGGTTAGGGAAATTCCAAGAGACCCAGTACTTC.

The V gene is TRBV6-6, the J gene TRBJ1-2; 7 bases line up with TRBD1. With 0 bases clipped from V and 13 bases from J, the junction kept 5 bases outside the gene matches. The CDR3 loop spans 12 amino acids. Germline assignment: CDR1 MNHNY and CDR2 SVGAGI (reference sequence). CDR3 nucleotide sequence: TGTGCCAGCAGTTACTCTGGACAGGCCCTCACCTTC. Protein product: CASSYSGQALTF.

This chain links TRBV5-1 with TRBJ2-7, with D uncertain. CDR3 size: 13 residues. Germline loops: CDR1 SGHRS, CDR2 YFSETQ. Trimming cost V 0 bases and J 7 bases, with 11 bases left between them. The CDR3 protein is CASSLGYRSEQYF. CDR3 nucleotides: TGCGCCAGCAGCTTGGGGTACCGAAGTGAGCAGTACTTC.

The chain joins TRBV6-5 to TRBJ1-4, with D possibly being TRBD1 (5 bases). With 4 bases removed from V and 3 bases from J, the gap between germline ends came to 15 bases. Per germline, CDR1 MNHEY and CDR2 SVGAGI. The CDR3 consists of 16 residues. This CDR3 is CASSLAGPRANEKLFF. The CDR3, as DNA: TGTGCCAGCAGTTTAGCCGGGCCCAGGGCTAATGAAAAACTGTTTTTT.

The chain recombines TRBV7-2 with TRBJ2-7; D is perhaps TRBD1 (6 bases). The CDR3 runs to 15 residues. The ends were cut back, 6 bases at V and 6 bases at J, with 21 bases in the middle. The germline CDR1 and CDR2 sequences are SGHTA and FQGNSA. For the CDR3, the DNA is TGTGCCAGCAGACCTACAGGGACCCCCTCAGGCGAGCAGTACTTC. This gives the protein CASRPTGTPSGEQYF. The whole variable domain, remainder taken from reference TRBV7-2 and TRBJ2-7, is GAGVSQSPSNKVTEKGKDVELRCDPISGHTALYWYRQSLGQGLEFLIYFQGNSAPDKSGLPSDRFSAERTGGSVSTLTIQRTQQEDSAVYLCASRPTGTPSGEQYFGPGTRLTVT.

The chain joins TRBV6-4 to TRBJ2-2; no reliable D call. The germline V and J ends were trimmed by 2 bases and 4 bases, with 8 bases remaining between them. This CDR3 contains 14 residues. Germline CDR1 is MRHNA and CDR2 is SNTAGT. The CDR3 DNA follows: TGTGCCAGCAGTGACAGGCTCCTCACCGGGGAGCTGTTTTTT. Translating gives CASSDRLLTGELFF.

This sequence joins TRBV7-9 and TRBJ2-7; either TRBD1 or TRBD2 may supply D (6 bases each). With 5 bases removed from V and 2 bases from J, the gap between germline ends came to 13 bases. In germline, CDR1 is SEHNR, CDR2 FQNEAQ (reference sequence). CDR3 size: 14 residues. CDR3 sequence reads: CASSKWGAAYEQYF. The CDR3 region has the DNA TGTGCCAGCAGCAAGTGGGGGGCCGCCTACGAGCAGTACTTC.

This chain uses TRBV19 with TRBJ1-6; TRBD1 is a possible D gene (6 bases). Trimming left V 6 bases short and J 7 bases short, with 16 bases between. The CDR3 consists of 15 residues. Per germline, CDR1 LNHDA and CDR2 SQIVND (reference sequence). CDR3 in amino acids: CASRPPQGGNSPLHF. DNA of the CDR3: TGTGCCAGTAGGCCTCCACAGGGAGGCAATTCACCCCTCCACTTT.

The sample holds one count of this clone. V and J are TRBV6-5 and TRBJ1-1; D ambiguous. The CDR3 is 12 residues long. V shed 6 bases and J shed 5 bases, with 10 bases lying between them. CDR1 MNHEY and CDR2 SVGAGI come from the germline V gene. The CDR3 nucleotides are TGTGCCAGCAGAACCACGGGTACTGAAGCTTTCTTT. This sequence encodes CASRTTGTEAFF.

This clone was picked up one time. The rearrangement uses TRBV19 and TRBJ1-2, with D unresolved. This CDR3 contains 13 residues. Germline CDR1 and CDR2: LNHDA and SQIVND (reference sequence). V lost 0 bases to trimming and J lost 8 bases, with 10 bases between them. Written as DNA, the CDR3 is TGTGCCAGTAGTATAGATCGGGCACGGGGCTACACCTTC. Its translation: CASSIDRARGYTF.

J is TRBJ1-2 and V is TRBV6-6; TRBD1 is a possible D gene (6 bases). The CDR3 is 16 residues long. V lost 2 bases to trimming and J lost 4 bases, with 17 bases between them. The germline CDR1 and CDR2 sequences are MNHNY and SVGAGI (reference sequence). CDR3 DNA sequence: TGTGCCAGCAGTTACCCTTTCGGGACACCGCCCTATGGCTACACCTTC. Amino acid sequence: CASSYPFGTPPYGYTF.

The chain is built from TRBV7-3 and TRBJ1-1, with 7 bases aligning to TRBD1. The CDR3 loop spans 13 amino acids. Germline CDR1 SGHTA, CDR2 FQGTGA. J gave up 7 bases and V 5 bases, and 7 bases lay outside the gene matches. CDR3 DNA: TGTGCCAGCAGCGAGCCGCCAGGGGGTGAAGCTTTCTTT. Its protein is CASSEPPGGEAFF.

This chain uses TRBV7-8 with TRBJ2-7; D tentatively reads TRBD1 or TRBD2 (5 bases each). Per germline, CDR1 SGHVS and CDR2 FQNEAQ. This CDR3 spans 15 amino acids. V shed 5 bases and J shed 5 bases, with 19 bases lying between them. This chain's CDR3 is CASSRDSGHRDEQYF. The CDR3 nucleotides read TGTGCCAGCAGCCGCGATTCGGGGCATCGGGACGAGCAGTACTTC.

The rearrangement uses TRBV5-1 and TRBJ1-4; no clear D. The length of the CDR3 is 14 residues. The V and J ends lost 3 bases and 0 bases respectively, with 6 bases between them. CDR1 and CDR2 from the germline V gene are SGHRS and YFSETQ. CDR3 nucleotides: TGCGCCAGCAGCTCCACTACAACTAATGAAAAACTGTTTTTT. This gives the protein CASSSTTTNEKLFF.

The chain is built from TRBV10-2 and TRBJ2-2; perhaps TRBD1 as D (5 bases). The CDR3 spans 14 residues. Germline assignment: CDR1 WSHSY and CDR2 SAAADI. V lost 6 bases and J 3 bases, leaving 11 bases between the germline ends. The CDR3 sequence is CASRPDSYTGELFF. As DNA, the CDR3 is TGCGCCAGCAGACCAGACAGTTACACCGGGGAGCTGTTTTTT.

The chain links TRBV7-3 to TRBJ2-2; 10 bases fit TRBD1. Per germline, CDR1 SGHTA and CDR2 FQGTGA. The CDR3 has 16 amino acids. V was clipped by 0 bases and J by 5 bases; unmatched bases: 3. The CDR3 is CASSLTRQGATGELFF. The CDR3 coding sequence is TGTGCCAGCAGCTTAACACGACAGGGGGCGACCGGGGAGCTGTTTTTT.

CDR3 loop: CASSLQGAVSFTEAFF. For the CDR3, the DNA is TGTGCCAGCAGTTTACAGGGGGCAGTAAGTTTCACTGAAGCTTTCTTT. The V gene is TRBV6-5, the J gene TRBJ1-1; 9 nucleotides align to TRBD1. Trimming cost V 4 bases and J 4 bases; bases outside gene matches: 10. The germline CDR1 and CDR2 sequences are MNHEY and SVGAGI. This CDR3 is 16 amino acids long.

This rearrangement joins TRBV9 to TRBJ1-2; D may be TRBD1 (5 bases). V gave up 4 bases and J gave up 5 bases, with 12 bases separating them. Looked up from germline, CDR1 is SGDLS and CDR2 is YYNGEE. This CDR3 region has 13 residues. The CDR3 here is CASSPDQGYGYTF. DNA of the CDR3: TGTGCCAGCAGCCCTGATCAGGGTTATGGCTACACCTTC.

The V gene is TRBV4-1, the J gene TRBJ2-1, with D hard to call. Germline assignment: CDR1 MGHRA and CDR2 YSYEKL. This CDR3 is 15 amino acids long. Trimming shortened V by 1 base and J by 4 bases, and 11 bases separated the two germline ends. CDR3 DNA: TGCGCCAGCAGCCAAGCCCGGCTAGGGTACAATGAGCAGTTCTTC. It encodes CASSQARLGYNEQFF.